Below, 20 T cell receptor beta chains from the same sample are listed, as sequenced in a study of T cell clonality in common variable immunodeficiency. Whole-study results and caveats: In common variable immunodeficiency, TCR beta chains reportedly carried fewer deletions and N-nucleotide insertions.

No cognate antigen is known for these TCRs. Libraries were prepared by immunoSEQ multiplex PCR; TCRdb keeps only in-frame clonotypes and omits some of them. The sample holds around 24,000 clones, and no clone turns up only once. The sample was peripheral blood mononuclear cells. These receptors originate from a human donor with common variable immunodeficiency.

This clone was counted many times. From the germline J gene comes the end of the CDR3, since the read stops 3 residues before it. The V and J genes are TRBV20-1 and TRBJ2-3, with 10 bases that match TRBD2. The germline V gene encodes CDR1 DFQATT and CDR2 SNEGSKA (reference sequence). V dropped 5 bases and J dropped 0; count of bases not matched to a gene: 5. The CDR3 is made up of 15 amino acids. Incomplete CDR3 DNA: TGCAGTGCTCATACTAGCGGGACTAGCACAGATACG. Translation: CSAHTSGTSTDT. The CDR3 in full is CSAHTSGTSTDTQYF.

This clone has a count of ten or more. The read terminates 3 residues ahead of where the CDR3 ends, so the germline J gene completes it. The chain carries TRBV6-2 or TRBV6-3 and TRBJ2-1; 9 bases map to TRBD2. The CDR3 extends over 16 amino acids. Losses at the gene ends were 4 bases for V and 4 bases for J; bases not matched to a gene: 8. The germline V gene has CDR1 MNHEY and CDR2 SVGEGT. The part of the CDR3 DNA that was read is TGTGCCAGCAGTTGGCAACTAGCGGGTGCTTACAATGAG. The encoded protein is CASSWQLAGAYNE. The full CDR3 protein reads CASSWQLAGAYNEQFF.

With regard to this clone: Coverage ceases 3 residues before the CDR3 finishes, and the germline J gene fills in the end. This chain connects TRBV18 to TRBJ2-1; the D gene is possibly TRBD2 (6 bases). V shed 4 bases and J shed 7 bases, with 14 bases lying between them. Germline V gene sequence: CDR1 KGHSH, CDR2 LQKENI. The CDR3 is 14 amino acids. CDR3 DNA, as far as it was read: TGTGCCAGCTCACGGGACTCCCGATCGAATGAG. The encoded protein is CASSRDSRSNE. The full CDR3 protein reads CASSRDSRSNEQFF.

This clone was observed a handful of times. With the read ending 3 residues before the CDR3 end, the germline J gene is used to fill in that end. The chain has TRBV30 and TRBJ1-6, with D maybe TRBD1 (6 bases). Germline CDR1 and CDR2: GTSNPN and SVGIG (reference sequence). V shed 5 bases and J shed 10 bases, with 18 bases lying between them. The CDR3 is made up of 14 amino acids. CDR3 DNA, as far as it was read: TGTGCCTGGGGAGACAGGCCCCCGCCATCACCC. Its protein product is CAWGDRPPPSP. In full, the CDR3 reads CAWGDRPPPSPLHF.

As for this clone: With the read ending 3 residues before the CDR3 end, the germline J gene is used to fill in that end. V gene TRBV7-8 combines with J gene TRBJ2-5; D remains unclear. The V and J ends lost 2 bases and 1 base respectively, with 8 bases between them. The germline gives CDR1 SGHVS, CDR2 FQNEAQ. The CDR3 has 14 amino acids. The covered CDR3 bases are TGTGCCAGCAGCTTACAGGCGTCCCAAGAGACC. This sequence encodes CASSLQASQET. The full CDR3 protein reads CASSLQASQETQYF.

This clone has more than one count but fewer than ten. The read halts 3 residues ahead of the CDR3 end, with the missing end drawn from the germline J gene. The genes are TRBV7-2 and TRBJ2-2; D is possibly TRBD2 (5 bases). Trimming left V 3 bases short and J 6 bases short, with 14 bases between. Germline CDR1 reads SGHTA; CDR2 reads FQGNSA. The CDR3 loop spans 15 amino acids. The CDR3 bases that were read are TGTGCCAGCAGCTTCGGACTCCCGTTTCCCGGGGAG. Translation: CASSFGLPFPGE. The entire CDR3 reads CASSFGLPFPGELFF.

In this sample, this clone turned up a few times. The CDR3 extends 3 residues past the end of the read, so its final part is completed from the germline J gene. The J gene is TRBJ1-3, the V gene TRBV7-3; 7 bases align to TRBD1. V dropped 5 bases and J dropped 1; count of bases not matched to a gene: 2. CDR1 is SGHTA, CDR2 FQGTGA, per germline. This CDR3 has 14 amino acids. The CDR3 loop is CASSPDRSGNTIYF. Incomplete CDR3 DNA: TGTGCCAGCAGCCCGGACAGGTCTGGAAACACC. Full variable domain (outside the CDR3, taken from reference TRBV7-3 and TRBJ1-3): GAGVSQTPSNKVTEKGKYVELRCDPISGHTALYWYRQSLGQGPEFLIYFQGTGAADDSGLPNDRFFAVRPEGSVSTLKIQRTERGDSAVYLCASSPDRSGNTIYFGEGSWLTVV.

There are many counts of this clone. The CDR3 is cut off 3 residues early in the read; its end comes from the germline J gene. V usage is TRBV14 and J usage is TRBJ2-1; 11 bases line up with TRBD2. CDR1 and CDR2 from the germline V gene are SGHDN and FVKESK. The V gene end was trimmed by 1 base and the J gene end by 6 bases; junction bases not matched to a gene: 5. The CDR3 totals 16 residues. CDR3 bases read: TGTGCCAGCAGCCAAGGGTTCACTAGCGGGAGCAATGAG. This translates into CASSQGFTSGSNE. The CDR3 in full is CASSQGFTSGSNEQFF.

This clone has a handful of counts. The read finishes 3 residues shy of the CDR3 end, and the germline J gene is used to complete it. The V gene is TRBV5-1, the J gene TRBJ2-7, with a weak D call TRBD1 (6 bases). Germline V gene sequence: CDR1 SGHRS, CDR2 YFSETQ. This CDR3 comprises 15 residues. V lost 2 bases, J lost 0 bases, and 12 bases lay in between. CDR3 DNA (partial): TGCGCCAGCAGCTTCACGCAGGGGATCTCCTACGAG. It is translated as CASSFTQGISYE. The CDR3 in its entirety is CASSFTQGISYEQYF.

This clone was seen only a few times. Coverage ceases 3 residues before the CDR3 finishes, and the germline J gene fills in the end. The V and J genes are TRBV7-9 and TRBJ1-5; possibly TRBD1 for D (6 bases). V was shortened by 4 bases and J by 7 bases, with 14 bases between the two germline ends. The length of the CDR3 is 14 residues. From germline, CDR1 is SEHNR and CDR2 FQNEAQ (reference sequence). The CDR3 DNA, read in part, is TGTGCCAGCAGCTACGGCGGACAGTCCCAGCCC. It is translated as CASSYGGQSQP. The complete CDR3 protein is CASSYGGQSQPQHF.

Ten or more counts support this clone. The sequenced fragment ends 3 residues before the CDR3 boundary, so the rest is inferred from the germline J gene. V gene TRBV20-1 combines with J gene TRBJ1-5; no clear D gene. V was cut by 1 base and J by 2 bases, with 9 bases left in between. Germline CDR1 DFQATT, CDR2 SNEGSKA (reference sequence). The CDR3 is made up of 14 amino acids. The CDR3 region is CSARAQEGNQPQHF. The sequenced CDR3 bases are TGCAGTGCTAGAGCCCAGGAGGGCAATCAGCCC.

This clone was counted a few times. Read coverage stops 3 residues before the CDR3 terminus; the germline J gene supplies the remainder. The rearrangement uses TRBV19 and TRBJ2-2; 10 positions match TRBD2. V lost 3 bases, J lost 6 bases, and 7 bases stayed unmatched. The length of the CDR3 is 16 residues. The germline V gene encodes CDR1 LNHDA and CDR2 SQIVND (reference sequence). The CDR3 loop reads CASSILAGGVAGELFF. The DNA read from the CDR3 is TGTGCCAGTAGTATTTTAGCGGGAGGAGTCGCCGGGGAG.

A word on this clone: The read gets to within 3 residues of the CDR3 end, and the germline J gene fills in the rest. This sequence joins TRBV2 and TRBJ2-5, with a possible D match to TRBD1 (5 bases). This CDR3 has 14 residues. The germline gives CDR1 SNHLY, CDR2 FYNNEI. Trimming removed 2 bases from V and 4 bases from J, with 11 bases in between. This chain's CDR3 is CASSEIQQGETQYF. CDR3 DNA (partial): TGTGCCAGCAGTGAAATCCAGCAGGGAGAGACC.

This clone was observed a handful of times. CDR3 region: CAWRVPGGSYEQYF. CDR3 DNA, as far as it was read: TGTGCCTGGAGAGTACCAGGGGGCTCCTACGAG. The rearrangement links TRBV30 to TRBJ2-7; 7 bases line up with TRBD1. The read falls 3 residues short of the CDR3 end, and the missing part is taken from the germline J gene. The CDR3 spans 14 residues. Germline CDR1 reads GTSNPN; CDR2 reads SVGIG (reference sequence). Losses at the gene ends were 3 bases for V and 0 bases for J; bases not matched to a gene: 5. Filled out from reference TRBV30 and TRBJ2-7, the complete variable domain reads SQTIHQWPATLVQPVGSPLSLECTVEGTSNPNLYWYRQAAGRGLQLLFYSVGIGQISSEVPQNLSASRPQDRQFILSSKKLLLSDSGFYLCAWRVPGGSYEQYFGPGTRLTVT.

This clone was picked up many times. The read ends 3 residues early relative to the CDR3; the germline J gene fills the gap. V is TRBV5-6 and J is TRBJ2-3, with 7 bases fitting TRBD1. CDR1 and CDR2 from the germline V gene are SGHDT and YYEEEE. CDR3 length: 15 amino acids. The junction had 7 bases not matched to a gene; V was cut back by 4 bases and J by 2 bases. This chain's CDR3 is CASSPDRENTDTQYF. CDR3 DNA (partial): TGTGCCAGCAGCCCCGACAGGGAGAACACAGATACG.

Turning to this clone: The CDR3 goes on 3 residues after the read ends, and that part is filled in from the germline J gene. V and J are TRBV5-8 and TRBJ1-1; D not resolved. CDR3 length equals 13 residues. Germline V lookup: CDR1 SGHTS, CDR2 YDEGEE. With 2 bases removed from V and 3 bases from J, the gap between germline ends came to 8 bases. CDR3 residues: CASSLGWYTEAFF. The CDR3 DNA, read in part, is TGTGCCAGCAGCTTAGGCTGGTACACTGAA.

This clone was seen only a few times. Partial CDR3 DNA: TGTGCCAGCAGTTACTCTCGACAGGGACCCGAG. Its protein is CASSYSRQGPE. The whole CDR3 protein is CASSYSRQGPEQYF. V usage is TRBV6-2 or TRBV6-3 and J usage is TRBJ2-7; TRBD1 matches at 7 bases. Read sequence stops 3 residues before the CDR3 end, and the germline J gene provides the missing end. The CDR3 is 14 amino acids. Trimming at V came to 0 bases and at J to 6 bases, leaving 5 bases not matched to a gene. Germline CDR1 and CDR2: MNHEY and SVGEGT.

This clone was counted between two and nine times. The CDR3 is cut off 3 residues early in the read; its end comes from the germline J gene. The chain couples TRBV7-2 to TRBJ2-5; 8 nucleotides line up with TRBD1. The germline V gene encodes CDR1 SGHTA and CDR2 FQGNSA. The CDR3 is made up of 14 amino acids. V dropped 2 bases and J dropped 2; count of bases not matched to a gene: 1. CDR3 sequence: CASSLRQGQETQYF. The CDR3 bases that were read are TGTGCCAGCAGCTTAAGACAGGGGCAAGAGACC.

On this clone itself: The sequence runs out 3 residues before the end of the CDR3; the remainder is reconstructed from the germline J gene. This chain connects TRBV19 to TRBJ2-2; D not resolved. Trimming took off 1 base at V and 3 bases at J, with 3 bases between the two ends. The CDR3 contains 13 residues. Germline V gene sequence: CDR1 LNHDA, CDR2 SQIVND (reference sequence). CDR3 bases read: TGTGCCAGTAGTATAGCGTACACCGGGGAG. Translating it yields CASSIAYTGE. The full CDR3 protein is CASSIAYTGELFF.

CDR3 DNA (partial): TGTGCCAGTAGTATTGACCGCGGGTCTGGAAACACC. As protein: CASSIDRGSGNT. The full CDR3 is CASSIDRGSGNTIYF. The rearrangement uses TRBV19 and TRBJ1-3, with unresolved D. The CDR3 goes on 3 residues after the read ends, and that part is filled in from the germline J gene. This CDR3 has 15 residues. The germline V gene has CDR1 LNHDA and CDR2 SQIVND (reference sequence). The V gene lost 3 bases and the J gene lost 1 base, with 10 bases spanning the gap.